This T cell receptor (beta chain) was retrieved from a study of shared clonotypes between healthy human individuals. Study at large: Each donor's CD8 memory used one plate, CD8 naive two, each CD4 subset three.

The sorted-subset replicate PCRs were given roughly 200 ng DNA, which is tens of thousands of T cell genomes. Some clones are missing from TCRdb's copy, which holds only in-frame ones; the method was immunoSEQ multiplex PCR. The sample holds roughly 410,000 clones; roughly 96% are singletons and the top ten take less than 0.35%. The source is a man aged 25-40 years in good health. The sample was memory CD8+ T cells sorted from blood. Subset noted: CD45RO+ cells pooled with CCR7-negative TemRA cells.

The CDR3 nucleotides read TGTGCCAGCTCACCGACTAACCTCTACGAGCAGTACTTC. Translated: CASSPTNLYEQYF. The chain combines TRBV18 with TRBJ2-7, with D maybe TRBD2 (5 bases). From germline, CDR1 is KGHSH and CDR2 LQKENI. V was trimmed by 3 bases and J by 3 bases, leaving 9 bases between them. The CDR3 runs 13 residues.